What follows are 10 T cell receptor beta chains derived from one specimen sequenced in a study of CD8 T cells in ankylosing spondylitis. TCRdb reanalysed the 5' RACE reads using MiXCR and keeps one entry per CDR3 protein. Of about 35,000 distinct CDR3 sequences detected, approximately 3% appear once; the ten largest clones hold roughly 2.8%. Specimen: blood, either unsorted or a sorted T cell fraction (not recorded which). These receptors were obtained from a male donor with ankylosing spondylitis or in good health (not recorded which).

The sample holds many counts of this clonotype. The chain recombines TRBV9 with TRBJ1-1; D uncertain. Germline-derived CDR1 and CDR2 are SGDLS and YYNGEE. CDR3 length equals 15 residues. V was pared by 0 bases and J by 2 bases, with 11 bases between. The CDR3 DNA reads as TGTGCCAGCAGCGTAGGTCTTGCAGTTAACACTGAAGCTTTCTTT. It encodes CASSVGLAVNTEAFF.

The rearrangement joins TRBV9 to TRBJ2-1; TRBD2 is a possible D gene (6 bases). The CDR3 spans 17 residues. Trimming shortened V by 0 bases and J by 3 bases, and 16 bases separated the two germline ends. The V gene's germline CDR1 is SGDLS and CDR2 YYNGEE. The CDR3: CASSVEILEGYYNEQFF. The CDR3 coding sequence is TGTGCCAGCAGCGTAGAGATATTGGAGGGGTACTACAATGAGCAGTTCTTC.

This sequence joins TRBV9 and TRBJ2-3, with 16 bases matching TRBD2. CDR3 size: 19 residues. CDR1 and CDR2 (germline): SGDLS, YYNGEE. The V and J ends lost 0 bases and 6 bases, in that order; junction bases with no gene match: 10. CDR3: CASSVATKGLAGGADTQYF. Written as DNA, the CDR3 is TGTGCCAGCAGCGTAGCTACCAAGGGACTAGCGGGGGGGGCCGATACGCAGTATTTT.

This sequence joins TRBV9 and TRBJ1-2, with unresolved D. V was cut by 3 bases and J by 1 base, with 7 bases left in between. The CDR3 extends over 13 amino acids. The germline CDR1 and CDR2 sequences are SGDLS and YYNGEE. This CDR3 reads CASSGRDNYGYTF. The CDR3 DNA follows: TGTGCCAGCAGCGGACGGGATAACTATGGCTACACCTTC.

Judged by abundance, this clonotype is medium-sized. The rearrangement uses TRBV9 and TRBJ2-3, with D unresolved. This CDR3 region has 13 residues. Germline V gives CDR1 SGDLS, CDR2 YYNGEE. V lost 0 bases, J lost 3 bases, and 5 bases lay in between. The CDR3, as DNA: TGTGCCAGCAGCGTAGCTTCGACAGATACGCAGTATTTT. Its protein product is CASSVASTDTQYF.

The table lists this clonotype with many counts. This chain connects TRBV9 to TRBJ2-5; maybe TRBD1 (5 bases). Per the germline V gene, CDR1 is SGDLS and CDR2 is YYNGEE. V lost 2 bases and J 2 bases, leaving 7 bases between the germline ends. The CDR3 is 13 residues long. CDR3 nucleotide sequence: TGTGCCAGCAGCGTGGACATACAAGAGACCCAGTACTTC. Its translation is CASSVDIQETQYF.

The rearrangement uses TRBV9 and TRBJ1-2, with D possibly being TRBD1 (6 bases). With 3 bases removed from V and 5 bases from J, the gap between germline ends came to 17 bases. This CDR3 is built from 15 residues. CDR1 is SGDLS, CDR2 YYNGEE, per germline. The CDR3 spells CASSGHPTGTYGYTF. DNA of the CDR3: TGTGCCAGCAGCGGCCATCCCACAGGGACATATGGCTACACCTTC.

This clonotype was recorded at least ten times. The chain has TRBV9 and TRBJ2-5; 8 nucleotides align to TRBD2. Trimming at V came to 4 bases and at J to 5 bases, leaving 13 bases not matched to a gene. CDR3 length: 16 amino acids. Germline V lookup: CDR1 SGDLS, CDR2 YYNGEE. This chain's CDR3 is CASSRTGGATEETQYF. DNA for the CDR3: TGTGCCAGCAGCCGTACGGGGGGGGCTACTGAGGAGACCCAGTACTTC. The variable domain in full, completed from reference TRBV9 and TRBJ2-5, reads DSGVTQTPKHLITATGQRVTLRCSPRSGDLSVYWYQQSLDQGLQFLIQYYNGEERAKGNILERFSAQQFPDLHSELNLSSLELGDSALYFCASSRTGGATEETQYFGPGTRLLVL.

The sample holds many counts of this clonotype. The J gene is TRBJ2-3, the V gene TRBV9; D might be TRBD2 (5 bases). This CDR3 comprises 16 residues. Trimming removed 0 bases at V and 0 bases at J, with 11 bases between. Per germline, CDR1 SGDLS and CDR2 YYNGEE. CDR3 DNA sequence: TGTGCCAGCAGCGTAGGTTCTAGCATAAGCACAGATACGCAGTATTTT. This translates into CASSVGSSISTDTQYF.

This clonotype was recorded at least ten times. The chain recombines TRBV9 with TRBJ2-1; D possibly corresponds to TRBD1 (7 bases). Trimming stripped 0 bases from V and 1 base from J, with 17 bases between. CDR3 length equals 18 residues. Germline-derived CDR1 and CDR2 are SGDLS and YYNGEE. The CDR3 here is CASSVDLGGRGSYNEQFF. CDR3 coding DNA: TGTGCCAGCAGCGTAGACCTGGGGGGCAGGGGGTCCTACAATGAGCAGTTCTTC.